These T cell receptor beta chains were read from a single sample in a study of T cells in Graves' hyperthyroidism and ophthalmopathy. One entry per CDR3 protein, called by TCRdb with MiXCR from the multiplex PCR reads. The sample yields 480,000 or so distinct CDR3 sequences, approximately 49% seen once. Sequencing used peripheral blood or thyroid tissue (not recorded which). These receptors were taken from an adult woman with Graves' disease, either hyperthyroidism or ophthalmopathy (not recorded which). The CDR3 runs from the conserved cysteine through the conserved F or W. D genes are given only for firm matches. Size tells how often a clone was seen (once, few, many) or the class of an expanded clone, and some rows leave it out.

CDR3 protein,CDR3 DNA,J gene,clone size,V gene,D gene
CASSQDLRVQETQYF,TGTGCCAGCAGCCAAGATCTTAGAGTTCAAGAGACCCAGTACTTC,TRBJ2-5,many,TRBV4-2,-
CATLDRGLANQPQHF,TGTGCCACCCTGGACAGGGGATTGGCCAATCAGCCCCAACATTTT,TRBJ1-5,-,TRBV19,TRBD1
CASSFGTREGTQYF,TGTGCCAGCAGCTTCGGGACGCGAGAAGGGACCCAGTACTTC,TRBJ2-5,medium-sized,TRBV7-2,-
CASSRTVNNEKLFF,TGTGCCAGTAGTCGGACGGTAAATAATGAAAAACTGTTTTTT,TRBJ1-4,-,TRBV19,-
CASRVAGGSEQYF,TGCGCCAGCAGGGTGGCAGGGGGCAGCGAGCAGTACTTC,TRBJ2-7,-,TRBV5-1,TRBD1
CASSGGFGLAGAETQYF,TGTGCCAGCAGCGGGGGTTTCGGACTAGCGGGAGCGGAGACCCAGTACTTC,TRBJ2-5,many,TRBV3-1,TRBD2
CASRGRSNQPQHF,TGTGCCAGCAGGGGGCGTAGCAATCAGCCCCAGCATTTT,TRBJ1-5,-,TRBV2,-
CAISKEGTEANVLTF,TGTGCCATCAGCAAAGAGGGTACCGAGGCCAACGTCCTGACTTTC,TRBJ2-6,many,TRBV10-3,-
CASREDYALLSAKNIQYF,TGTGCCAGCAGAGAGGACTACGCTCTTCTTTCGGCCAAAAACATTCAGTACTTC,TRBJ2-4,-,TRBV2,-
CSASQKILINGYTF,TGCAGTGCTAGTCAGAAGATCCTTATAAACGGCTACACCTTC,TRBJ1-2,many,TRBV20-1,-
CSAMTSGGTYEQYF,TGCAGTGCTATGACTAGCGGAGGAACCTACGAGCAGTACTTC,TRBJ2-7,-,TRBV20-1,TRBD2
CASSLSFRQPQHF,TGTGCCAGCAGTTTATCGTTCCGTCAGCCCCAGCATTTT,TRBJ1-5,few,TRBV28,-
CASSYDGANSPLHF,TGTGCCAGCAGTTACGATGGGGCGAATTCACCCCTCCACTTT,TRBJ1-6,-,TRBV6-5,-
CATSSLAGHNSGNTIYF,TGTGCCACCAGCAGTTTAGCGGGACACAACTCTGGAAACACCATATATTTT,TRBJ1-3,-,TRBV15,-
CASSQTQTGTLYEQYF,TGCGCCAGCAGCCAAACCCAAACCGGGACACTTTACGAGCAGTACTTC,TRBJ2-7,-,TRBV7-9,-
CASREGQGAPYGYTF,TGTGCCAGCAGGGAAGGACAGGGGGCACCCTATGGCTACACCTTC,TRBJ1-2,many,TRBV2,TRBD1
CSARRPGTGLSDTEAFF,TGCAGTGCTAGACGCCCTGGGACAGGCTTATCGGACACTGAAGCTTTCTTT,TRBJ1-1,-,TRBV20-1,TRBD1
CASSLAAGLPSTF,TGCGCCAGCAGCTTGGCCGCAGGGCTCCCCTCCACCTTT,TRBJ1-1,few,TRBV5-1,-
CATSSRLAGEGETQYF,TGTGCCACCAGCAGTCGACTAGCGGGAGAGGGAGAGACCCAGTACTTC,TRBJ2-5,few,TRBV15,TRBD2
CASSLVLAGVGETQYF,TGTGCCAGCAGCTTGGTACTAGCGGGAGTGGGGGAGACCCAGTACTTC,TRBJ2-5,-,TRBV5-4,TRBD2
CASSVLGEQGEAFF,TGTGCCAGCAGCGTATTAGGGGAGCAGGGTGAAGCTTTCTTT,TRBJ1-1,many,TRBV9,-
CSVEEIGGRVYGYTF,TGCAGCGTTGAAGAGATTGGGGGGCGAGTCTATGGCTACACCTTC,TRBJ1-2,many,TRBV29-1,-
CASSSLTRGYTF,TGTGCCAGCAGCTCCCTAACCAGGGGCTACACCTTC,TRBJ1-2,many,TRBV7-9,-
CSVPGDRAYEQYF,TGCAGCGTCCCGGGGGACAGAGCCTACGAGCAGTACTTC,TRBJ2-7,-,TRBV29-1,-
CATSDVTPQETQYF,TGTGCCACCAGTGACGTGACACCCCAAGAGACCCAGTACTTC,TRBJ2-5,few,TRBV24-1,-
CAISESREQETQYF,TGTGCCATCAGTGAGTCCCGGGAACAAGAGACCCAGTACTTC,TRBJ2-5,-,TRBV10-3,-
CAIRERQGENQYF,TGTGCCATCAGGGAGAGACAGGGGGAGAACCAGTACTTC,TRBJ2-5,-,TRBV10-3,TRBD1
CAWSDVGRTYGYTF,TGTGCCTGGAGTGATGTGGGCAGGACGTATGGCTACACCTTC,TRBJ1-2,-,TRBV19,-
CASSLATSGMQETQYF,TGTGCCAGCAGCTTAGCTACTAGCGGGATGCAAGAGACCCAGTACTTC,TRBJ2-5,once,TRBV7-9,TRBD2
CASSSTAHTEAFF,TGCGCCAGCAGCTCCACCGCCCACACTGAAGCTTTCTTT,TRBJ1-1,many,TRBV5-1,-
CATSRGGFGNQPQHF,TGTGCCACCAGCAGAGGGGGTTTTGGCAATCAGCCCCAGCATTTT,TRBJ1-5,-,TRBV15,-
CASSLEGSGSAPLHF,TGTGCCAGCAGCTTAGAAGGTTCAGGGAGCGCGCCCCTCCACTTT,TRBJ1-6,many,TRBV7-9,-
CASSQTGTGALPYGYTF,TGTGCCAGCAGCCAAACCGGGACAGGCGCCCTTCCTTACGGCTACACCTTC,TRBJ1-2,-,TRBV4-1,TRBD1
CAWSRRDRWSEAFF,TGTGCCTGGAGTCGGCGGGACAGATGGTCTGAAGCTTTCTTT,TRBJ1-1,many,TRBV30,TRBD1
CASSVQGFGHGTEAFF,TGTGCCAGCAGCGTCCAGGGATTCGGGCATGGCACTGAAGCTTTCTTT,TRBJ1-1,-,TRBV9,-
CASSLTQGYYGYTF,TGTGCCAGCAGCTTGACACAGGGTTACTATGGCTACACCTTC,TRBJ1-2,many,TRBV5-4,-
CASSPLVSTGGYGYTF,TGTGCCAGCAGCCCCCTAGTCTCAACGGGGGGTTATGGCTACACCTTC,TRBJ1-2,-,TRBV7-8,-
CSAVSRTGLDEQYF,TGCAGTGCTGTCTCCCGTACAGGGTTGGACGAGCAGTACTTC,TRBJ2-7,many,TRBV20-1,-
CASRESRRTGDGKALF,TGCGCCAGCAGAGAGTCGAGACGTACAGGGGATGGCAAAGCTCTCTTT,TRBJ1-1,-,TRBV10-1,TRBD1
CATSARAGGDRETQYF,TGTGCCACCAGTGCTAGAGCGGGGGGAGATCGGGAGACCCAGTACTTC,TRBJ2-5,-,TRBV24-1,TRBD2
CASSQGVAGLETQYF,TGTGCCAGCAGCCAAGGAGTAGCTGGCTTGGAGACCCAGTACTTC,TRBJ2-5,-,TRBV7-2,-